Sequencing of this TCR beta chain was carried out in a study of blood T cell repertoires in COVID-19. Overall study context: Italy, Spain and the United States were the sources of the convalescent and acute COVID-19 samples.

In the authors' methods: The assay estimated nucleated cells by amplifying reference gene primers. The table came from immunoSEQ multiplex PCR; TCRdb's copy has only in-frame clones and leaves some out. The V and J calls and clone size are taken from that table; D and trimming were inferred from the DNA. The sample holds approximately 230,000 clones, 88% seen once. Germline V lookup: CDR1 SGHTA, CDR2 FQGTGA. The CDR3 sequence is 15 residues long. V was trimmed by 2 bases and J by 5 bases, leaving 10 bases between them. Input material: peripheral blood. V usage is TRBV7-3 and J usage is TRBJ1-6; unclear D gene. The clonotype was recovered from a man at least 80 years old with acute or convalescent COVID-19. DNA for the CDR3: TGTGCCAGCAGCTTACAAGGAGCGGATAATTCACCCCTCCACTTT. Translation: CASSLQGADNSPLHF.